The rows below give T cell receptor beta chains drawn from one sample of a study of T-cell reconstitution after alpha-beta-depleted transplantation in children. A single record per CDR3 protein comes from TCRdb applying MiXCR to the PCR reads. Of 450,000 to 600,000 distinct CDR3 sequences detected, more than 9% appear once; the ten largest clones hold 2% to 2.5%. The sample in question was PBMCs, obtained before TCRalphabeta/CD19-depleted stem cell transplant. These receptor sequences come from a child aged 2 to 10 with inherited bone marrow failure, due to receive a stem cell transplant. CDR3s include the opening cysteine and the closing phenylalanine or tryptophan. Each record gives: clone size, V gene, CDR3 length, D gene, J gene, CDR3 protein, CDR3 DNA. D genes are given only for firm matches. Some rows have no size entry. The others give once, few or many, or a class for an expanded clone.

-,TRBV20-1,13,-,TRBJ2-5,CSASLDRSETQYF,TGCAGTGCTAGCTTAGACAGGTCCGAGACCCAGTACTTC
many,TRBV15,14,-,TRBJ1-1,CATSVNRQATEAFF,TGTGCCACCAGCGTTAACCGGCAGGCCACTGAAGCTTTCTTT
many,TRBV7-2,15,-,TRBJ2-3,CASSFGGRVTDTQYF,TGTGCCAGCAGCTTCGGGGGACGGGTCACAGATACGCAGTATTTT
many,TRBV20-1,13,TRBD1,TRBJ1-1,CSAETELGQEAFF,TGCAGTGCCGAAACTGAATTGGGACAGGAAGCTTTCTTT
many,TRBV29-1,13,TRBD1,TRBJ1-2,CSVDPTGNYGYTF,TGCAGCGTTGATCCGACAGGGAACTATGGCTACACCTTC
-,TRBV12-3/TRBV12-4,14,-,TRBJ2-1,CASSSFGSYNEQFF,TGTGCCAGCAGCTCCTTCGGGTCCTACAATGAGCAGTTCTTC
many,TRBV12-3/TRBV12-4,12,-,TRBJ1-5,CASKTGLQPQHF,TGTGCCAGCAAGACCGGACTTCAGCCCCAGCATTTT
-,TRBV6-1,17,TRBD2,TRBJ2-7,CASSPMYILAGAYEQYF,TGTGCCAGCAGCCCCATGTACATACTAGCGGGGGCCTACGAGCAGTACTTC
many,TRBV10-2,12,-,TRBJ1-1,CASSRPNTEAFF,TGCGCCAGCAGTCGTCCGAACACTGAAGCTTTCTTT
few,TRBV4-3,12,-,TRBJ2-7,CASSVQGGEQYF,TGCGCCAGCAGCGTGCAAGGGGGCGAGCAGTACTTC
few,TRBV29-1,12,TRBD1,TRBJ2-1,CSVSGTVNEQFF,TGCAGCGTTTCCGGGACAGTTAATGAGCAGTTCTTC
-,TRBV10-3,16,TRBD1,TRBJ1-2,CAISPGQGREDYGYTF,TGTGCCATCAGTCCGGGACAGGGAAGGGAAGACTATGGCTACACCTTC
few,TRBV5-1,15,TRBD1,TRBJ2-1,CASGPGDSSYNEQFF,TGCGCCAGCGGACCTGGGGACAGCTCCTACAATGAGCAGTTCTTC
-,TRBV10-3,11,-,TRBJ1-1,CAISQGTEAFF,TGTGCCATCAGTCAGGGCACTGAAGCTTTCTTT
many,TRBV29-1,14,-,TRBJ1-4,CSVPGAGANEKLFF,TGCAGCGTCCCGGGGGCAGGGGCTAATGAAAAACTGTTTTTT
few,TRBV30,13,TRBD1,TRBJ2-4,CAWARDRGNIQYF,TGTGCCTGGGCCCGGGACAGGGGAAACATTCAGTACTTC
-,TRBV18,14,-,TRBJ2-1,CASSTLDSYNEQFF,TGTGCCAGCTCAACACTAGACAGTTACAATGAGCAGTTCTTC
few,TRBV7-8,15,-,TRBJ1-4,CASSVLGGANEKLFF,TGTGCCAGCAGTGTTCTGGGGGGAGCAAATGAAAAACTGTTTTTT
-,TRBV6-5,15,-,TRBJ2-1,CASSYSYSNVDEQFF,TGTGCCAGCAGTTACTCGTACTCCAATGTCGATGAGCAGTTCTTC
many,TRBV20-1,11,-,TRBJ2-7,CSGITITEQYF,TGCAGTGGGATTACCATAACCGAGCAGTACTTC
many,TRBV12-3/TRBV12-4,14,-,TRBJ1-5,CASSFVYEGQPQHF,TGTGCCAGCAGTTTTGTTTATGAGGGTCAGCCCCAGCATTTT
many,TRBV3-1,15,-,TRBJ2-2,CASSQGQQSTGELFF,TGTGCCAGCAGCCAAGGACAACAGTCCACCGGGGAGCTGTTTTTT
many,TRBV7-8,15,-,TRBJ1-1,CASRLGWGMNTEAFF,TGTGCCAGCAGACTAGGATGGGGGATGAACACTGAAGCTTTCTTT
-,TRBV30,14,TRBD1,TRBJ1-2,CAWSPGQGAYGYTF,TGTGCCTGGAGTCCGGGACAGGGGGCCTATGGCTACACCTTC
many,TRBV21-1,9,-,TRBJ2-5,CATLETQYF,TGTGCCACCTTAGAGACCCAGTACTTC
few,TRBV7-9,16,TRBD2,TRBJ2-1,CASRPPLAGADNEQFF,TGTGCCAGCAGGCCACCACTAGCGGGAGCCGACAATGAGCAGTTCTTC
many,TRBV24-1,14,TRBD1,TRBJ2-7,CATSDTGQGSEQYF,TGTGCCACCAGTGATACGGGACAGGGGTCCGAGCAGTACTTC
many,TRBV6-1,13,TRBD1,TRBJ1-2,CASSRQGDYGYTF,TGTGCCAGCAGTAGACAGGGAGACTATGGCTACACCTTC
many,TRBV12-3/TRBV12-4,14,-,TRBJ2-1,CASTKLGRYNEQFF,TGTGCCAGCACCAAACTAGGGCGGTACAATGAGCAGTTCTTC
many,TRBV29-1,15,TRBD2,TRBJ2-2,CSVEALAGATGELFF,TGCAGCGTTGAAGCGCTAGCGGGAGCCACCGGGGAGCTGTTTTTT
many,TRBV20-1,14,-,TRBJ1-4,CSARVLGRSEKLFF,TGCAGTGCTAGAGTCTTAGGCAGGTCCGAAAAACTGTTTTTT
-,TRBV19,15,-,TRBJ2-6,CASSFMGSAANVLTF,TGTGCCAGTAGTTTTATGGGGTCTGCAGCCAACGTCCTGACTTTC
-,TRBV5-4,16,TRBD2,TRBJ2-4,CASSLEKAGDGDIQYF,TGTGCCAGCAGCTTGGAGAAAGCGGGAGATGGGGACATTCAGTACTTC
many,TRBV5-1,14,-,TRBJ1-4,CASRPGRLNEKLFF,TGCGCCAGCAGACCGGGCCGGCTTAATGAAAAACTGTTTTTT
once,TRBV7-9,16,TRBD2,TRBJ2-2,CASSLGSRRETGELFF,TGTGCCAGCAGCTTAGGGTCGAGGCGGGAGACCGGGGAGCTGTTTTTT
-,TRBV18,18,-,TRBJ1-1,CASSPRWGGPMRDTEAFF,TGTGCCAGCTCACCCCGGTGGGGGGGGCCGATGAGGGACACTGAAGCTTTCTTT
-,TRBV5-4,14,-,TRBJ1-1,CASSLVGGSTEAFF,TGTGCCAGCAGCTTGGTCGGGGGGAGCACTGAAGCTTTCTTT
many,TRBV6-2/TRBV6-3,15,TRBD1,TRBJ2-1,CASSPQGRPYNEQFF,TGTGCCAGCAGCCCACAGGGGCGTCCCTACAATGAGCAGTTCTTC